This paragraph reports one TCR beta chain. It was with 60 Vbeta and 13 Jbeta primers that the PCR ran. The assay was immunoSEQ multiplex PCR, and TCRdb's table has in-frame clones only and misses some. The data hold roughly 100,000 clones, with roughly 80% observed a single time. This entry comes from a study of cytomegalovirus exposure and HLA in healthy donors. This CDR3 is built from 16 residues. Germline V gives CDR1 SGHKS, CDR2 YYEKEE (reference sequence). V lost 0 bases to trimming and J lost 7 bases, with 16 bases between them. V gene TRBV5-5 combines with J gene TRBJ1-4, with unresolved D. This clonotype was sampled from a middle-aged man in good health and CMV-seropositive. Sequenced input: PBMCs. CDR3 region: CASSLGTNSWSEKLFF. The CDR3 region has the DNA TGTGCCAGCAGCTTGGGAACTAACTCCTGGAGTGAAAAACTGTTTTTT.